Here is one T cell receptor beta chain with its context. TCRdb's copy holds only in-frame clones and misses some; the assay was immunoSEQ multiplex PCR. Of around 120,000 clones listed, more than 75% were seen once; the top ten hold less than 9.5%. The sample is drawn from a study of control samples from healthy donors and cancer patients. This CDR3 has 13 amino acids. The junction had 1 base not matched to a gene; V was cut back by 3 bases and J by 4 bases. Germline CDR1 is SGHTA and CDR2 is FQGNSA. This TCR was sampled from a middle-aged man in good health. V gene TRBV7-2 combines with J gene TRBJ1-1; 8 positions agree with TRBD1. Input material: blood. The CDR3, as DNA: TGTGCCAGCAGCTTTGACAGGGGCACTGAAGCTTTCTTT. Protein sequence: CASSFDRGTEAFF.